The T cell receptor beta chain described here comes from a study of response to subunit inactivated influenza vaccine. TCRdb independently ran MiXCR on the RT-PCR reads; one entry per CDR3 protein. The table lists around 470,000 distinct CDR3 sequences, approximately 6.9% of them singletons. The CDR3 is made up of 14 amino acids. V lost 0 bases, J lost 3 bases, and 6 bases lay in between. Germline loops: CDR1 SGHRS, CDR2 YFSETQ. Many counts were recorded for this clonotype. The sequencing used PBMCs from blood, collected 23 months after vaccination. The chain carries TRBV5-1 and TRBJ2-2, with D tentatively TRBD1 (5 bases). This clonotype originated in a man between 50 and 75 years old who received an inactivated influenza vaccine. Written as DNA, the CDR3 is TGCGCCAGCAGCTTGGTCAGGGACACCGGGGAGCTGTTTTTT. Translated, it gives CASSLVRDTGELFF.